Listed below are T cell receptor beta chains from one sample, sequenced in a study of T cell responses to AZD1222 COVID-19 vaccine. Profiling relied on immunoSEQ multiplex PCR, and the TCRdb table lists in-frame clones only, not all of them. The sample lists fewer than 200,000 clones; around 88% were seen once. The sequencing used peripheral blood, collected on day 0 of AZD1222 vaccination. These receptors were obtained from an adult in good health. Both conserved end residues are part of each CDR3. The order of the fields is J gene, V gene, D gene, clone size, CDR3 DNA, CDR3 protein. The D gene is left open where the match is weak. Not every row has a clone size; where given, it reads once, few, many or a size class.

J: TRBJ1-1; V: TRBV9; D: NA; size: NA; DNA: TGTGCCAGCAGCCCACAGTTGGGCCCGAACACTGAAGCTTTCTTT; CDR3: CASSPQLGPNTEAFF
J: TRBJ1-5; V: TRBV2; D: TRBD1; size: NA; DNA: TGTGCCATAAATCAGGGGGCTGGTCAGCCCCAGCATTTT; CDR3: CAINQGAGQPQHF
J: TRBJ2-7; V: TRBV5-4; D: TRBD1; size: NA; DNA: TGTGCCAGCAGCTTCCGGGACAGGGGCTACGAGCAGTACTTC; CDR3: CASSFRDRGYEQYF
J: TRBJ2-6; V: TRBV7-6; D: NA; size: NA; DNA: TGTGCCAGCAGCTTAAACCCGGGGAGAGGGGCCAACGTCCTGACTTTC; CDR3: CASSLNPGRGANVLTF
J: TRBJ1-6; V: TRBV10-1; D: NA; size: NA; DNA: TGCGCCAGCGAGAACACCTTTGATCTCTCCTATAATTCACCCCTCCACTTT; CDR3: CASENTFDLSYNSPLHF
J: TRBJ2-5; V: TRBV7-9; D: TRBD2; size: NA; DNA: TGTGCCAGCAGCTCCATAGCGGGAGGGGAGACCCAGTACTTC; CDR3: CASSSIAGGETQYF
J: TRBJ2-2; V: TRBV6-5; D: NA; size: NA; DNA: TGTGCCAGCAGCAGGGACCGTAGGGAGCTGTTTTTT; CDR3: CASSRDRRELFF
J: TRBJ1-6; V: TRBV6-1; D: NA; size: once; DNA: TGTGCCAGCAGTGATGGCAGCTATAATTCACCCCTCCACTTT; CDR3: CASSDGSYNSPLHF
J: TRBJ2-7; V: TRBV3-1/TRBV3-2; D: NA; size: NA; DNA: TGTGCCAGCAGCCCACAGGGATACGAGCAGTACTTC; CDR3: CASSPQGYEQYF
J: TRBJ2-2; V: TRBV24-1; D: TRBD1; size: NA; DNA: TGTGCCACCAGTGATCGCAGGGGGCCCGGGGAGCTGTTTTTT; CDR3: CATSDRRGPGELFF
J: TRBJ1-2; V: TRBV9; D: NA; size: NA; DNA: TGTGCCAGCAGCGTAGAAGGCTTTGACTATGGCTACACCTTC; CDR3: CASSVEGFDYGYTF
J: TRBJ1-1; V: TRBV7-9; D: NA; size: NA; DNA: TGTGCCAGCAGCCGTGGAAACACTGAAGCTTTCTTT; CDR3: CASSRGNTEAFF
J: TRBJ2-1; V: TRBV9; D: NA; size: NA; DNA: TGTGCCAGCAGCGTCTCATCCAAGGTAGCGGCTTACAATGAGCAGTTCTTC; CDR3: CASSVSSKVAAYNEQFF
J: TRBJ2-1; V: TRBV24-1; D: NA; size: NA; DNA: TGTGCCACCAGTGATTTGTTCGGTAAGGGGGGCTCCTACAATGAGCAGTTCTTC; CDR3: CATSDLFGKGGSYNEQFF
J: TRBJ1-1; V: TRBV5-8; D: TRBD1; size: NA; DNA: TGTGCCAGCACGGACAGGGTGAACACTGAAGCTTTCTTT; CDR3: CASTDRVNTEAFF
J: TRBJ2-5; V: TRBV28; D: NA; size: few; DNA: TGTGCCAGCAGTGCCCCTACAGAGACCCAAGAGACCCAGTACTTC; CDR3: CASSAPTETQETQYF
J: TRBJ1-6; V: TRBV28; D: NA; size: NA; DNA: TGTGCCAGCCGGGACAACAATTCACCCCTCCACTTT; CDR3: CASRDNNSPLHF
J: TRBJ1-1; V: TRBV16; D: NA; size: NA; DNA: TGTGCCAGCAGCCAAAAACATCAGCCAGGGCGAGAAACTGAAGCTTTCTTT; CDR3: CASSQKHQPGRETEAFF
J: TRBJ1-4; V: TRBV30; D: NA; size: NA; DNA: TGTGCAGCGGCACGGGGGGAATTGGAAAAACTGTTTTTT; CDR3: CAAARGELEKLFF
J: TRBJ1-6; V: TRBV27; D: TRBD1; size: NA; DNA: TGTGCCAGCCTCCCCTCTTACGGACAGGGCACCCTCCACTTT; CDR3: CASLPSYGQGTLHF
J: TRBJ2-1; V: TRBV3-1/TRBV3-2; D: NA; size: NA; DNA: TGTGCCAGCAGCCCTATAAGGGGGGCGGGGGCCGATGAGCAGTTCTTC; CDR3: CASSPIRGAGADEQFF
J: TRBJ1-5; V: TRBV7-8; D: NA; size: NA; DNA: TGTGCCAGCAGCTTAGTTGGGTGGACGGGAACTTATAGCAATCAGCCCCAGCATTTT; CDR3: CASSLVGWTGTYSNQPQHF
J: TRBJ2-2; V: TRBV28; D: NA; size: once; DNA: TGTGCCAGCAGTTCACACTGGACAGCTAATATAAAGAATATGAACACCGGGGAGCTGTTTTTT; CDR3: CASSSHWTANIKNMNTGELFF
J: TRBJ2-1; V: TRBV30; D: TRBD1; size: NA; DNA: TGTGCCTGGTCGACAGGGTACAATGAGCAGTTCTTC; CDR3: CAWSTGYNEQFF
J: TRBJ1-3; V: TRBV4-2; D: NA; size: few; DNA: TGTGCCAGCAGCCAATCCTTCCGGGGGGATGGAAACACCATATATTTT; CDR3: CASSQSFRGDGNTIYF
J: TRBJ2-7; V: TRBV30; D: NA; size: few; DNA: TGTGCCTGGAGAACAGGGACGGTACACGAGCAGTACTTC; CDR3: CAWRTGTVHEQYF
J: TRBJ2-3; V: TRBV28; D: TRBD2; size: NA; DNA: TGTGCCAGCAGTTTTAGCGGGAGGGCCGGGTATTTT; CDR3: CASSFSGRAGYF
J: TRBJ2-2; V: TRBV25-1; D: TRBD1; size: few; DNA: TGTGCCAGCAGTGACTACGGGACAGGGCTGAACACCGGGGAGCTGTTTTTT; CDR3: CASSDYGTGLNTGELFF
J: TRBJ1-1; V: TRBV20-1; D: NA; size: NA; DNA: TGCAGTGCTAGAGATGCCCCTGAAGCTTTCTTT; CDR3: CSARDAPEAFF
J: TRBJ1-3; V: TRBV5-1; D: TRBD1; size: NA; DNA: TGCGCCAGCAGCTCAGTGGACAGGGGGACCTCTGGAAACACCATATATTTT; CDR3: CASSSVDRGTSGNTIYF
J: TRBJ2-1; V: TRBV5-6; D: NA; size: NA; DNA: TGTGCCAGCAGCTTGTCGGGCGTGGGGACTTTCGACAATGAGCAGTTCTTC; CDR3: CASSLSGVGTFDNEQFF